This passage covers 28 T cell receptor beta chains from one sample sequenced in a study of technical replicates of blood from several donors. Here immunoSEQ multiplex PCR was the method, and the copy in TCRdb shows in-frame clones only, minus some. The sample has more than 90,000 clones; more than 90% are singletons. Sequencing was carried out using T cells isolated from PBMCs. Receptors were obtained from a human donor in good health.

The rearrangement links TRBV7-9 to TRBJ2-7, with D possibly matching TRBD2 (7 bases). CDR1 is SEHNR and CDR2 is FQNEAQ in the germline V gene (reference sequence). The CDR3 extends over 17 amino acids. V lost 3 bases, J lost 2 bases, and 20 bases lay in between. CDR3 residues: CASSLRGQQGGPYEQYF. Written as DNA, the CDR3 is TGTGCCAGCAGCTTGCGAGGGCAACAGGGAGGGCCCTACGAGCAGTACTTC.

This clone was seen only once. The rearrangement joins TRBV28 to TRBJ1-5, with 11 bases identical to TRBD1. In germline, CDR1 is MDHEN, CDR2 SYDVKM. This CDR3 has 15 residues. The V and J ends lost 3 bases and 4 bases, in that order; junction bases with no gene match: 2. The CDR3 nucleotides are TGTGCCAGCAGTTTTGGGACAGGGGGGAATCAGCCCCAGCATTTT. Translation: CASSFGTGGNQPQHF.

This chain connects TRBV7-3 to TRBJ2-6, with a weak D call TRBD2 (7 bases). Per germline, CDR1 SGHTA and CDR2 FQGTGA. V lost 3 bases and J lost 1, with 19 bases in between. This CDR3 region has 19 residues. The CDR3 is CASSFQPAGAQSGANVLTF. As DNA, the CDR3 is TGTGCCAGCAGCTTCCAACCGGCGGGGGCTCAGTCTGGGGCCAACGTCCTGACTTTC.

This sequence joins TRBV6-5 and TRBJ2-7, with 8 bases lining up with TRBD2. J gave up 2 bases and V 7 bases, and 10 bases lay outside the gene matches. The CDR3 has 15 amino acids. CDR1 is MNHEY, CDR2 SVGAGI, per germline. CDR3 sequence (DNA): TGTGCCAGCACCCTCACTAGCGGATCCACCTACGAGCAGTACTTC. This translates into CASTLTSGSTYEQYF.

The V call is TRBV27, the J call TRBJ2-3; TRBD2 agrees at 10 bases. The V segment lost 2 bases and the J segment 1 base; nucleotides outside the gene matches: 3. The CDR3 runs to 16 residues. Looked up from germline, CDR1 is MNHEY and CDR2 is SMNVEV (reference sequence). CDR3 protein: CASSLLAGVGTDTQYF. CDR3 bases: TGTGCCAGCAGTTTACTAGCGGGGGTCGGCACAGATACGCAGTATTTT.

The chain links TRBV6-1 to TRBJ1-2, with unresolved D. V gave up 3 bases and J gave up 4 bases, with 3 bases separating them. Germline V gene data show CDR1 as MNHNS and CDR2 as SASEGT. This CDR3 region has 11 residues. CDR3 protein: CASSDLYGYTF. Written as DNA, the CDR3 is TGTGCCAGCAGTGACCTCTATGGCTACACCTTC.

The gene calls are TRBV10-3 and TRBJ2-1; 13 nucleotides line up with TRBD2. Looked up from germline, CDR1 is ENHRY and CDR2 is SYGVKD. This CDR3 has 15 residues. J gave up 6 bases and V 5 bases, and 4 bases lay outside the gene matches. The CDR3 spells CAISPTSGRSNEQFF. CDR3 in DNA: TGTGCCATCAGTCCGACTAGCGGGAGGTCCAATGAGCAGTTCTTC.

CDR3 nucleotides: TGTGCCAGCAGTTTTAGCGGGGGCTACGAGCAGTACTTC. Translated, it gives CASSFSGGYEQYF. The V call is TRBV27, the J call TRBJ2-7, with 9 bases fitting TRBD2. The germline CDR1 and CDR2 sequences are MNHEY and SMNVEV (reference sequence). CDR3 length equals 13 residues. Trimming removed 3 bases from V and 3 bases from J; junction bases left unmatched: 0.

This chain connects TRBV5-4 to TRBJ2-5; tentatively, D is TRBD1 (6 bases). CDR1 and CDR2 from the germline V gene are SGHNT and YYREEE (reference sequence). The length of the CDR3 is 14 residues. V lost 0 bases to trimming and J lost 0 bases, with 6 bases between them. The CDR3 bases are TGTGCCAGCAGCTTGGGACAGGACCAAGAGACCCAGTACTTC. It specifies CASSLGQDQETQYF.

V usage is TRBV7-9 and J usage is TRBJ1-2; D not resolved. CDR1 is SEHNR and CDR2 is FQNEAQ in the germline V gene (reference sequence). Trimming removed 5 bases at V and 8 bases at J, with 12 bases between. The CDR3 loop spans 12 amino acids. The CDR3 DNA follows: TGTGCCAGCAGCCCTATCGCGCGCGGCTACACCTTC. It yields the protein CASSPIARGYTF.

CDR3: CASSWGVGGTYEQYF. The CDR3, as DNA: TGTGCCAGCAGTTGGGGTGTTGGGGGGACCTACGAGCAGTACTTC. This sequence joins TRBV27 and TRBJ2-7; possible D gene TRBD2, 6 bases. The V and J ends lost 4 bases and 2 bases respectively, with 15 bases between them. Per germline, CDR1 MNHEY and CDR2 SMNVEV (reference sequence). The CDR3 totals 15 residues.

This chain connects TRBV4-1 to TRBJ2-1, with D tentatively TRBD1 (5 bases). Looked up from germline, CDR1 is MGHRA and CDR2 is YSYEKL. The V and J ends lost 1 base and 4 bases respectively, with 8 bases between them. This CDR3 is built from 14 residues. The CDR3 DNA is TGCGCCAGCAGCCAAGGTGGGGCGTACAATGAGCAGTTCTTC. Residues: CASSQGGAYNEQFF.

This chain's CDR3 is CASSQGGASGGAWTGELFF. DNA for the CDR3: TGCGCCAGCAGCCAAGGAGGTGCTAGCGGGGGGGCTTGGACCGGGGAGCTGTTTTTT. J is TRBJ2-2 and V is TRBV4-1, with 12 bases that match TRBD2. The germline CDR1 and CDR2 sequences are MGHRA and YSYEKL. This CDR3 is built from 19 residues. With V trimmed by 1 base and J by 5 bases, 11 bases remained unmatched.

This rearrangement joins TRBV13 to TRBJ2-3; D tentatively reads TRBD1 or TRBD2 (6 bases each). This CDR3 has 15 amino acids. Trimming pared 4 bases from V and 2 bases from J, leaving 13 bases between. CDR1 and CDR2 from the germline V gene are PRHDT and FYEKMQ (reference sequence). CDR3: CASSSGDFDTDTQYF. The CDR3 nucleotides are TGTGCCAGCAGCTCAGGGGACTTTGACACAGATACGCAGTATTTT.

The chain employs TRBV5-1 and TRBJ2-2; no reliable D call. Trimming took 6 bases from V and 2 from J, leaving 11 bases between them. The CDR3 sequence is 14 residues long. In germline, CDR1 is SGHRS, CDR2 YFSETQ. The CDR3: CASNFISNTGELFF. The CDR3 DNA reads as TGCGCCAGCAATTTTATTTCCAACACCGGGGAGCTGTTTTTT.

The chain links TRBV7-9 to TRBJ2-7, with D perhaps matching TRBD2 (6 bases). The CDR3 contains 13 residues. V lost 5 bases to trimming and J lost 5 bases, with 13 bases between them. In germline, CDR1 is SEHNR, CDR2 FQNEAQ (reference sequence). The CDR3 loop is CASSQAGYHEQYF. The CDR3 DNA follows: TGTGCCAGCAGCCAGGCGGGGTACCACGAGCAGTACTTC.

This chain joins TRBV2 and TRBJ1-3; D is ambiguous. V lost 7 bases, J lost 1 base, and 17 bases lay in between. Germline CDR1 SNHLY, CDR2 FYNNEI. This CDR3 contains 16 residues. DNA of the CDR3: TGTGCCAGCACCCCTACCTGGGTGAGGTCTGGAAACACCATATATTTT. It encodes CASTPTWVRSGNTIYF.

V is TRBV11-2 and J is TRBJ1-1, with unresolved D. Germline values: CDR1 SGHAT, CDR2 FQNNGV. V was trimmed by 1 base and J by 0 bases, leaving 12 bases between them. The CDR3 is made up of 16 amino acids. CDR3 residues: CASSLVLTRLNTEAFF. The DNA for the CDR3 is TGTGCCAGCAGCTTAGTCCTGACACGGTTGAACACTGAAGCTTTCTTT.

V and J are TRBV7-6 and TRBJ1-1, with unresolved D. Germline V gene data show CDR1 as SGHVS and CDR2 as FNYEAQ. This CDR3 region has 13 residues. With 5 bases removed from V and 1 base from J, the gap between germline ends came to 8 bases. CDR3 bases: TGTGCCAGCAGCGTTAACACGAACACTGAAGCTTTCTTT. Translating it yields CASSVNTNTEAFF.

The chain employs TRBV19 and TRBJ2-5, with D perhaps matching TRBD1 (7 bases). The CDR3 sequence is 13 residues long. The V end was cut by 9 bases, the J end by 6 bases, with 17 bases between. Per germline, CDR1 LNHDA and CDR2 SQIVND (reference sequence). CDR3 protein: CASRGGTDQTQYF. The CDR3 DNA follows: TGTGCCAGCAGAGGAGGGACAGATCAGACCCAGTACTTC.

The chain employs TRBV4-2 and TRBJ1-1; no clear D. Germline CDR1 and CDR2: LGHNA and YNFKEQ. The V end was cut by 4 bases, the J end by 4 bases, with 10 bases between. The CDR3 sequence is 13 residues long. This CDR3 is CASSPIEGTEAFF. In DNA form, the CDR3 reads TGTGCCAGCAGCCCAATCGAGGGCACTGAAGCTTTCTTT.

V usage is TRBV5-1 and J usage is TRBJ2-3, with D possibly TRBD1 on 5 matching bases. Per germline, CDR1 SGHRS and CDR2 YFSETQ. The CDR3 has 13 amino acids. The V end lost 1 base, the J end lost 4 bases, and 7 bases lay between the germline ends. DNA of the CDR3: TGCGCCAGCAGCTTGCACAGGCCAGATACGCAGTATTTT. Protein product: CASSLHRPDTQYF.

The rearrangement joins TRBV7-9 to TRBJ2-2, with no clear D. V was trimmed by 5 bases and J by 6 bases, leaving 10 bases between them. This CDR3 has 13 amino acids. The germline V gene has CDR1 SEHNR and CDR2 FQNEAQ (reference sequence). The CDR3 sequence: CASSPRIAGELFF. In DNA form, the CDR3 reads TGTGCCAGCAGCCCGAGAATCGCCGGGGAGCTGTTTTTT.

The chain couples TRBV5-4 to TRBJ2-4; 11 nucleotides line up with TRBD1. V lost 4 bases to trimming and J lost 0 bases; unmatched junction nucleotides: 3. The CDR3 spans 16 residues. Germline V gives CDR1 SGHNT, CDR2 YYREEE (reference sequence). CDR3 protein: CASSPGQGAAKNIQYF. For the CDR3, the DNA is TGTGCCAGCAGCCCCGGACAGGGGGCAGCCAAAAACATTCAGTACTTC.

The rearrangement uses TRBV27 and TRBJ2-3, with TRBD2 identical over 13 bases. This CDR3 has 18 residues. In germline, CDR1 is MNHEY, CDR2 SMNVEV (reference sequence). After removal of 5 bases from V and 3 bases from J, the junction contained 11 bases not matched to a gene. This CDR3 is CASSPLGLAGEGTDTQYF. For the CDR3, the DNA is TGTGCCAGCAGTCCCCTTGGACTAGCGGGAGAGGGAACAGATACGCAGTATTTT.

The chain recombines TRBV10-3 with TRBJ2-2; 7 positions match TRBD1. This CDR3 contains 14 residues. Unmatched junction bases numbered 7, after V lost 11 bases and J lost 1 base. Germline values: CDR1 ENHRY, CDR2 SYGVKD. CDR3 DNA: TGTGCCTCTACAGGGGTGAAGAACACCGGGGAGCTGTTTTTT. This codes for CASTGVKNTGELFF.

The V gene is TRBV30, the J gene TRBJ1-6; no clear D. In germline, CDR1 is GTSNPN, CDR2 SVGIG (reference sequence). There are 12 residues in the CDR3. V was clipped by 5 bases and J by 7 bases, with 9 bases between them. The CDR3 sequence is CAWGPLNSPLHF. The CDR3 bases are TGTGCCTGGGGCCCCCTGAATTCACCCCTCCACTTT.

Only one count was recorded for this clone. The chain recombines TRBV6-5 with TRBJ1-5; D possibly corresponds to TRBD1 (6 bases). The CDR3 runs 13 residues. Per the germline V gene, CDR1 is MNHEY and CDR2 is SVGAGI. Trimming shortened V by 6 bases and J by 4 bases, and 10 bases separated the two germline ends. The CDR3 bases are TGTGCCAGCAGCCGTGGACAGAATCAGCCCCAGCATTTT. It yields the protein CASSRGQNQPQHF.